The 32 T cell receptor beta chains below come from one sample, sequenced in a study of regulatory T cells in long-lasting Graves disease (dated by TCRdb to the early 2020s). Library preparation employed multiplex PCR. These reads were obtained on an Illumina HiSeq 4000. CDR3 regions were amplified by Arm-PCR with iRepertoire HTBI primers to construct TCR beta libraries. Starting from the raw public reads, TCRdb applied fastp trimming at Q25, assembled clones with MiXCR and retained in-frame beta chains. CDR3 protein sequences are deduplicated, and each keeps its most common genes and DNA. The sample includes 500,000 or so distinct CDR3 sequences, with about 16% observed a single time. The biggest ten clones account for approximately 25% of the sample. The intended sense of this specimen's time point label: newly diagnosed GD, antithyroid drugs for less than 3 months. For both TCR sequencing and RNA sequencing, RNA was extracted from PBMCs using TRIzol.

These data were also reused for a study on T cells in Graves' hyperthyroidism and ophthalmopathy.

The sample was peripheral blood mononuclear cells (PBMCs), taken at new diagnosis, from a patient treated with antithyroid drugs. Receptors were obtained from a woman aged 40-65 years with Graves disease. Donor details come from another sample of the same person, matched by shared clones.

This clonotype was seen a few times. V usage is TRBV12-3 or TRBV12-4 and J usage is TRBJ1-1, with 8 bases that match TRBD1. V shed 4 bases, J shed 6 bases, and the junction held 10 bases outside the gene matches. The CDR3 loop spans 15 amino acids. The CDR3 DNA sequence: TGTGCCAGCAGTTATTCTCCAGGGGGCTTTTCTGAAGCTTTCTTT. This sequence encodes CASSYSPGGFSEAFF.

Ten or more counts support this clonotype. This chain links TRBV27 with TRBJ2-7; maybe TRBD2 (5 bases). V was pared by 3 bases and J by 1 base, with 7 bases between. This CDR3 is built from 13 residues. Germline V gives CDR1 MNHEY, CDR2 SMNVEV (reference sequence). The CDR3 here is CASSLRVSYEQYF. The CDR3 coding sequence is TGTGCCAGCAGTTTGAGGGTATCCTACGAGCAGTACTTC.

This clonotype was seen repeatedly, ten times or more. Here the CDR3 DNA reads TGTGCCAGCAGTTCACCCCCGGAGGAACGCACTGAAGCTTTCTTT. Its translation is CASSSPPEERTEAFF. The chain employs TRBV28 and TRBJ1-1, with D unresolved. The V end was cut by 4 bases, the J end by 4 bases, with 16 bases between. This CDR3 is built from 15 residues. CDR1 MDHEN and CDR2 SYDVKM come from the germline V gene.

The chain employs TRBV25-1 and TRBJ2-7, with D unresolved. The CDR3 totals 16 residues. Trimming stripped 6 bases from V and 2 bases from J, with 20 bases between. Germline V CDR1 and CDR2: MGHDK, SYGVNS. For the CDR3, the DNA is TGTGCCAGCAGCCGCCCAAGCTCCTATTCCCCCTACGAGCAGTACTTC. As protein: CASSRPSSYSPYEQYF.

This clonotype was recorded at least ten times. The chain joins TRBV11-2 to TRBJ1-2; no clear D gene. Germline V lookup: CDR1 SGHAT, CDR2 FQNNGV. The CDR3 totals 12 residues. Between the trimmed V and J ends, which lost 1 base and 6 bases, there was a span of 6 bases. The CDR3: CASSLGRNGYTF. The CDR3, as DNA: TGTGCCAGCAGCTTAGGAAGGAATGGCTACACCTTC. The full variable domain, with the rest looked up from reference TRBV11-2 and TRBJ1-2, is EAGVAQSPRYKIIEKRQSVAFWCNPISGHATLYWYQQILGQGPKLLIQFQNNGVVDDSQLPKDRFSAERLKGVDSTLKIQPAKLEDSAVYLCASSLGRNGYTFGSGTRLTVV.

In its sample, this clonotype was seen many times. This sequence joins TRBV20-1 and TRBJ2-1; 7 bases line up with TRBD2. CDR1 is DFQATT and CDR2 is SNEGSKA in the germline V gene (reference sequence). The CDR3 is 16 residues long. Trimming removed 6 bases from V and 3 bases from J; junction bases left unmatched: 14. CDR3 bases: TGCAGTGCAAACAATAAGGGAGGGGTCGGCTACAATGAGCAGTTCTTC. The encoded protein is CSANNKGGVGYNEQFF.

V usage is TRBV7-9 and J usage is TRBJ2-1, with 8 positions matching TRBD2. This CDR3 has 15 amino acids. V dropped 6 bases and J dropped 7; count of bases not matched to a gene: 11. Germline values: CDR1 SEHNR, CDR2 FQNEAQ (reference sequence). The CDR3 reads CASRIRGGALNEQFF. The CDR3, as DNA: TGTGCCAGCAGAATTCGGGGGGGCGCGTTGAATGAGCAGTTCTTC.

This clonotype was picked up many times. The V call is TRBV11-2, the J call TRBJ2-7; perhaps TRBD1 as D (5 bases). This CDR3 is 15 amino acids long. Germline values: CDR1 SGHAT, CDR2 FQNNGV. V shed 1 base and J shed 3 bases, with 13 bases lying between them. CDR3 amino acids: CASSLVGREVYEQYF. The CDR3 nucleotides are TGTGCCAGCAGCTTAGTAGGCAGGGAAGTCTACGAGCAGTACTTC.

This clonotype was observed many times. The chain joins TRBV11-1 to TRBJ2-5; 10 positions agree with TRBD1. The CDR3 has 14 amino acids. Unmatched junction bases numbered 5, after V lost 5 bases and J lost 5 bases. Per germline, CDR1 SGHAT and CDR2 FQDESV (reference sequence). CDR3 in amino acids: CASSPGQGTETQYF. The CDR3 DNA sequence: TGTGCCAGCAGCCCGGGACAGGGGACGGAGACCCAGTACTTC. The full variable domain, in which reference TRBV11-1 and TRBJ2-5 provide the parts outside the CDR3, is EAEVAQSPRYKITEKSQAVAFWCDPISGHATLYWYRQILGQGPELLVQFQDESVVDDSQLPKDRFSAERLKGVDSTLKIQPAELGDSAMYLCASSPGQGTETQYFGPGTRLLVL.

J is TRBJ2-7 and V is TRBV6-1, with D perhaps matching TRBD1 or TRBD2 (5 bases each). This CDR3 is built from 14 residues. V lost 8 bases and J lost 2, with 16 bases in between. Germline-derived CDR1 and CDR2 are MNHNS and SASEGT. CDR3 nucleotides: TGTGCCAGCCGACTCGCACGAGGGGCCTACGAGCAGTACTTC. It translates to CASRLARGAYEQYF.

This clonotype was picked up many times. The chain employs TRBV2 and TRBJ1-2, with 9 bases that match TRBD1. The ends lost 6 bases at V and 8 bases at J; junction bases unmatched: 7. Germline CDR1 is SNHLY and CDR2 is FYNNEI. The CDR3 extends over 13 amino acids. Here the CDR3 reads CASSQDRGGGYTF. CDR3 DNA: TGTGCCAGCAGCCAGGACAGGGGAGGCGGCTACACCTTC.

V gene TRBV6-4 combines with J gene TRBJ2-3, with D maybe TRBD2 (5 bases). CDR1 and CDR2 from the germline V gene are MRHNA and SNTAGT. Trimming pared 4 bases from V and 0 bases from J, leaving 11 bases between. This CDR3 region has 15 residues. The CDR3 coding sequence is TGTGCCAGCAGTGCTAGCCTTTCTAGCACAGATACGCAGTATTTT. Its protein product is CASSASLSSTDTQYF.

This clonotype was seen only a few times. The chain links TRBV18 to TRBJ1-6; 7 nucleotides line up with TRBD1. There are 16 residues in the CDR3. The V gene's germline CDR1 is KGHSH and CDR2 LQKENI. V shed 3 bases and J 8 bases; nucleotides not matched to a gene: 10. The CDR3 DNA reads as TGTGCCAGCTCACCCTGGGGACAGTCCGGAGATTCACCCCTCCACTTT. Encoded protein: CASSPWGQSGDSPLHF.

Here the CDR3 DNA reads TGTGCCAGCAGTCGCCACGCCGGGACAGGGGGCGGGAACTATGGCTACACCTTC. Translating gives CASSRHAGTGGGNYGYTF. The rearrangement joins TRBV6-1 to TRBJ1-2; 12 nucleotides match TRBD1. Germline V CDR1 and CDR2: MNHNS, SASEGT. The CDR3 has 18 amino acids. V lost 5 bases, J lost 2 bases, and 12 bases stayed unmatched.

This clonotype was detected only a few times. This chain joins TRBV12-3 or TRBV12-4 and TRBJ2-7; D tentatively reads TRBD1 or TRBD2 (5 bases each). Trimming took off 5 bases at V and 5 bases at J, with 13 bases between the two ends. The CDR3 consists of 13 residues. The DNA for the CDR3 is TGTGCCAGCAGTGAAGTGGGGACCCACGAGCAGTACTTC. This translates into CASSEVGTHEQYF.

This rearrangement joins TRBV5-8 to TRBJ1-6; D is possibly TRBD1 (5 bases). CDR3 size: 13 residues. Germline assignment: CDR1 SGHTS and CDR2 YDEGEE. Trimming left V 2 bases short and J 9 bases short, with 9 bases between. The CDR3 is CASSFQGSSPLHF. CDR3 DNA sequence: TGTGCCAGCAGCTTTCAGGGATCTTCACCCCTCCACTTT.

This clonotype was counted many times. J is TRBJ1-2 and V is TRBV28; D not certain. The V end lost 6 bases, the J end lost 0 bases, and 11 bases lay between the germline ends. The CDR3 contains 14 residues. CDR1 and CDR2 from the germline V gene are MDHEN and SYDVKM. CDR3 sequence: CASSLAGTNYGYTF. In nucleotides, the CDR3 is TGTGCCAGCAGCTTAGCCGGAACTAACTATGGCTACACCTTC.

This clonotype has at least ten counts. The rearrangement links TRBV6-1 to TRBJ2-7; possibly TRBD2 for D (5 bases). Germline V gives CDR1 MNHNS, CDR2 SASEGT. The CDR3 runs 14 residues. Trimming took off 8 bases at V and 3 bases at J, with 17 bases between the two ends. Here the CDR3 DNA reads TGTGCCAGCTCCGGGGTCACCGAGGACTACGAGCAGTACTTC. Protein product: CASSGVTEDYEQYF.

CDR3 sequence: CASSQRLDRDYQAFF. In DNA form, the CDR3 reads TGCGCCAGCAGCCAAAGGCTGGACAGGGATTATCAAGCTTTCTTT. J is TRBJ1-1 and V is TRBV4-1, with 8 bases aligning to TRBD1. With 2 bases clipped from V and 9 bases from J, the junction kept 11 bases outside the gene matches. Germline V CDR1 and CDR2: MGHRA, YSYEKL. The CDR3 sequence is 15 residues long.

This clonotype was counted ten times or more. This chain uses TRBV7-2 with TRBJ1-2; 7 positions match TRBD1. Germline CDR1 SGHTA, CDR2 FQGNSA. V dropped 2 bases and J dropped 5; count of bases not matched to a gene: 8. The CDR3 totals 15 residues. Here the CDR3 reads CASSLRQGGQYGYTF. In nucleotides, the CDR3 is TGTGCCAGCAGCTTAAGACAGGGCGGTCAATATGGCTACACCTTC.

The chain joins TRBV20-1 to TRBJ1-3; a possible D gene is TRBD1 (6 bases). From germline, CDR1 is DFQATT and CDR2 SNEGSKA (reference sequence). The CDR3 runs to 14 residues. The V and J ends lost 2 bases and 4 bases respectively, with 12 bases between them. CDR3 region: CSARWGGEGNTIYF. In nucleotides, the CDR3 is TGCAGTGCTAGATGGGGGGGCGAAGGAAACACCATATATTTT.

This sequence joins TRBV20-1 and TRBJ1-2; D perhaps matches TRBD1 (6 bases). The CDR3 has 15 residues. CDR1 is DFQATT, CDR2 SNEGSKA, per germline (reference sequence). The ends were cut back, 1 base at V and 4 bases at J, with 16 bases in the middle. The CDR3 DNA reads as TGCAGTGCTAGAGTTCAATCAGGGGTTATCTATGGCTACACCTTC. This translates into CSARVQSGVIYGYTF.

This clonotype showed up many times. CDR3 coding DNA: TGTGCCAGCAGTTCCCCTTTTAAAGCGAGGTTAGGCAATGAGCAGTTCTTC. This codes for CASSSPFKARLGNEQFF. The chain uses TRBV27 and TRBJ2-1; D uncertain. Germline-derived CDR1 and CDR2 are MNHEY and SMNVEV (reference sequence). V was clipped by 4 bases and J by 6 bases, with 22 bases between them. This CDR3 has 17 amino acids.

The chain couples TRBV6-5 to TRBJ1-6; the D gene is possibly TRBD1 (6 bases). In germline, CDR1 is MNHEY, CDR2 SVGAGI. V gave up 2 bases and J gave up 4 bases, with 12 bases separating them. This CDR3 is built from 16 residues. CDR3 bases: TGTGCCAGCAGTTACGCACAGGGCACGTATAATTCACCCCTCCACTTT. Amino acid sequence: CASSYAQGTYNSPLHF.

This clonotype occurred many times. The CDR3 DNA sequence: TGCGCCAGCAGCTTGGCCGGACAGACCCTGGACGAGCAGTACTTC. Its translation is CASSLAGQTLDEQYF. This sequence joins TRBV5-1 and TRBJ2-7; the D gene is possibly TRBD1 (6 bases). The germline CDR1 and CDR2 sequences are SGHRS and YFSETQ. The V and J ends lost 0 bases and 5 bases respectively, with 15 bases between them. The CDR3 is 15 residues long.

In this sample, this clonotype turned up many times. CDR3 in DNA: TGTGCCAGCTCACCACCGAACAGGGGCGAGACCCAGTACTTC. It encodes CASSPPNRGETQYF. This chain links TRBV18 with TRBJ2-5; 7 bases agree with TRBD1. The CDR3 loop spans 14 amino acids. The germline V gene encodes CDR1 KGHSH and CDR2 LQKENI. V shed 0 bases and J 5 bases; nucleotides not matched to a gene: 3.

This clonotype was observed a single time. This sequence joins TRBV2 and TRBJ1-2; D is unresolved. Germline assignment: CDR1 SNHLY and CDR2 FYNNEI. CDR3 size: 12 residues. The ends were cut back, 8 bases at V and 8 bases at J, with 15 bases in the middle. As DNA, the CDR3 is TGTGCCAGCTCCCCACAGATTACAGGCTACACCTTC. It specifies CASSPQITGYTF.

This clonotype was seen a few times. The V call is TRBV20-1, the J call TRBJ2-1, with TRBD1 matching 8 bases. This CDR3 is 14 amino acids long. Germline loops: CDR1 DFQATT, CDR2 SNEGSKA (reference sequence). V gave up 8 bases and J gave up 6 bases; unmatched junction bases: 12. This CDR3 is CSSNSRDRTNEQFF. CDR3 nucleotide sequence: TGCAGTTCGAACAGCCGGGACAGGACCAATGAGCAGTTCTTC.

This clonotype was counted many times. The chain uses TRBV18 and TRBJ1-2; a possible D gene is TRBD1 (5 bases). Germline CDR1 KGHSH, CDR2 LQKENI. This CDR3 is built from 13 residues. V was clipped by 5 bases and J by 8 bases, with 15 bases between them. The CDR3 region is CASSSTDGYGYTF. The CDR3 DNA is TGTGCCAGCTCATCGACAGATGGATACGGCTACACCTTC.

This chain links TRBV4-1 with TRBJ1-6, with a weak D call TRBD1 (5 bases). Deletions cut 0 bases from V and 7 bases from J, with 16 bases between. Germline assignment: CDR1 MGHRA and CDR2 YSYEKL. This CDR3 comprises 17 residues. The CDR3 sequence: CASSQDQGARRNSPLHF. In nucleotides, the CDR3 is TGCGCCAGCAGCCAAGATCAAGGGGCGCGGAGGAATTCACCCCTCCACTTT.

This clonotype was recorded many times. The chain carries TRBV6-5 and TRBJ1-1; D uncertain. This CDR3 region has 14 residues. CDR1 is MNHEY and CDR2 is SVGAGI in the germline V gene. Trimming cost V 2 bases and J 7 bases, with 14 bases left between them. CDR3 DNA: TGTGCCAGCAGTTACAGAACTGGAGACTATGAAGCTTTCTTT. This sequence encodes CASSYRTGDYEAFF.

The CDR3 reads CASRFQVNTEAFF. The CDR3 DNA follows: TGTGCCAGCAGATTTCAGGTAAACACTGAAGCTTTCTTT. The gene calls are TRBV7-9 and TRBJ1-1; no definite D call. In germline, CDR1 is SEHNR, CDR2 FQNEAQ (reference sequence). This CDR3 spans 13 amino acids. Trimming shortened V by 6 bases and J by 2 bases, and 10 bases separated the two germline ends. Filled out from reference TRBV7-9 and TRBJ1-1, the complete variable domain reads DTGVSQNPRHKITKRGQNVTFRCDPISEHNRLYWYRQTLGQGPEFLTYFQNEAQLEKSRLLSDRFSAERPKGSFSTLEIQRTEQGDSAMYLCASRFQVNTEAFFGQGTRLTVV.